The 25 T cell receptor beta chains presented below share a single source sample, sequenced in a study of OX40 agonist ivuxolimab in advanced cancers. Repertoires were generated with immunoSEQ multiplex PCR, while TCRdb's copy carries only in-frame clones and drops some. The table has fewer than 90,000 clones, 85% seen once. This specimen consisted of CD4+ or CD8+ T cells sorted from blood, obtained in a trial of the OX40 agonist ivuxolimab. The receptors here all came from an adult with an advanced solid tumor such as melanoma, head and neck, liver or kidney cancer.

This clone turned up a few times. This CDR3 is also generated by other DNA sequences in the sample. V and J are TRBV11-2 and TRBJ1-2, with unresolved D. The CDR3 contains 12 residues. Looked up from germline, CDR1 is SGHAT and CDR2 is FQNNGV. Trimming removed 5 bases at V and 5 bases at J, with 9 bases between. The CDR3 reads CASSAHTYGYTF. In DNA, the CDR3 is TGTGCCAGCAGCGCCCACACTTATGGCTACACCTTC.

The chain has TRBV7-3 and TRBJ1-5; D is undetermined. Germline V gives CDR1 SGHTA, CDR2 FQGTGA. The CDR3 runs to 13 residues. V was trimmed by 2 bases and J by 6 bases, leaving 8 bases between them. In DNA, the CDR3 is TGTGCCAGCAGCTTAGGAGACGGTCAGCCCCAGCATTTT. Residues: CASSLGDGQPQHF.

This sequence joins TRBV18 and TRBJ1-2; no definite D call. Germline lookup yields CDR1 KGHSH and CDR2 LQKENI. Trimming took 1 base from V and 4 from J, leaving 13 bases between them. The CDR3 spans 15 residues. The CDR3: CASSPLIDPFYGYTF. CDR3 DNA: TGTGCCAGCTCACCACTCATAGATCCGTTCTATGGCTACACCTTC.

The gene calls are TRBV9 and TRBJ2-1; 13 nucleotides line up with TRBD2. V shed 2 bases, J shed 1 base, and the junction held 6 bases outside the gene matches. Germline V gives CDR1 SGDLS, CDR2 YYNGEE. The CDR3 runs to 18 residues. The CDR3 loop is CASSVPLAGGGSYNEQFF. The CDR3 nucleotides read TGTGCCAGCAGCGTCCCACTAGCGGGAGGGGGGTCCTACAATGAGCAGTTCTTC.

V usage is TRBV14 and J usage is TRBJ1-1; TRBD1 might be the D (5 bases). Germline loops: CDR1 SGHDN, CDR2 FVKESK. Trimming took 6 bases from V and 1 from J, leaving 18 bases between them. The CDR3 length is 16 residues. CDR3 nucleotides: TGTGCCAGCAGTCATGGGCGGGGGATAGGGAACACTGAAGCTTTCTTT. Residues: CASSHGRGIGNTEAFF.

The chain couples TRBV30 to TRBJ2-3, with D perhaps matching TRBD2 (6 bases). The CDR3 runs to 14 residues. V lost 3 bases and J 5 bases, leaving 15 bases between the germline ends. The germline CDR1 and CDR2 sequences are GTSNPN and SVGIG (reference sequence). CDR3 in amino acids: CAWRSYGTLDTQYF. The CDR3 DNA reads TGTGCCTGGAGAAGCTATGGGACTCTAGATACGCAGTATTTT.

CDR3 residues: CASKGTQPYEQYF. CDR3 nucleotides: TGTGCCAGTAAGGGGACTCAGCCCTACGAGCAGTACTTC. This sequence joins TRBV19 and TRBJ2-7, with a weak D call TRBD2 (6 bases). This CDR3 comprises 13 residues. Germline assignment: CDR1 LNHDA and CDR2 SQIVND (reference sequence). V lost 7 bases and J lost 2, with 12 bases in between.

V and J are TRBV7-9 and TRBJ1-2; a possible D gene is TRBD1 (5 bases). The CDR3 sequence is 16 residues long. Germline CDR1 SEHNR, CDR2 FQNEAQ (reference sequence). V was clipped by 2 bases and J by 6 bases, with 19 bases between them. CDR3 bases: TGTGCCAGCAGCTTAAGGTTGCGTGCGGGGGACGATGGCTACACCTTC. Its protein product is CASSLRLRAGDDGYTF.

The V call is TRBV14, the J call TRBJ1-1, with TRBD1 matching over 7 bases. After removal of 3 bases from V and 6 bases from J, the junction contained 10 bases not matched to a gene. This CDR3 has 15 amino acids. Germline V gene lookup returns CDR1 SGHDN and CDR2 FVKESK. CDR3 protein: CASSQARQGSSEAFF. In DNA, the CDR3 is TGTGCCAGCAGCCAGGCTCGACAGGGATCGTCTGAAGCTTTCTTT.

DNA for the CDR3: TGTGCCAGCAGCTTGGCTAGCGGACAAGAGACCCAGTACTTC. Translated, it gives CASSLASGQETQYF. This chain connects TRBV11-3 to TRBJ2-5, with TRBD2 matching over 7 bases. Germline CDR1 SGHNT, CDR2 YENEEA. This CDR3 is 14 amino acids long. V lost 3 bases to trimming and J lost 2 bases; unmatched junction nucleotides: 3. The full variable domain, rest sourced from reference TRBV11-3 and TRBJ2-5, is EAGVVQSPRYKIIEKKQPVAFWCNPISGHNTLYWYLQNLGQGPELLIRYENEEAVDDSQLPKDRFSAERLKGVDSTLKIQPAELGDSAVYLCASSLASGQETQYFGPGTRLLVL.

In its sample, this clone was seen once. CDR3 coding DNA: TGTGCCAGTAGTATAGAACAGGGTGGGACCGGGGAGCTGTTTTTT. Protein product: CASSIEQGGTGELFF. The rearrangement uses TRBV19 and TRBJ2-2; tentatively, D is TRBD1 (6 bases). Trimming took 0 bases from V and 5 from J, leaving 10 bases between them. The CDR3 covers 15 residues. Germline loops: CDR1 LNHDA, CDR2 SQIVND (reference sequence).

This clone was observed a single time. This chain links TRBV30 with TRBJ1-1, with 8 positions matching TRBD1. The CDR3 runs 17 residues. The germline CDR1 and CDR2 sequences are GTSNPN and SVGIG (reference sequence). The V segment lost 3 bases and the J segment 2 bases; nucleotides outside the gene matches: 14. The CDR3 DNA is TGTGCCTGGAGAGTAGCGGAGGGCAGGGGGCTCAACACTGAAGCTTTCTTT. As protein: CAWRVAEGRGLNTEAFF. Full variable domain (missing parts from reference TRBV30 and TRBJ1-1): SQTIHQWPATLVQPVGSPLSLECTVEGTSNPNLYWYRQAAGRGLQLLFYSVGIGQISSEVPQNLSASRPQDRQFILSSKKLLLSDSGFYLCAWRVAEGRGLNTEAFFGQGTRLTVV.

This clone was found a few times. The chain employs TRBV6-5 and TRBJ1-2; D may be TRBD1 (6 bases). Germline values: CDR1 MNHEY, CDR2 SVGAGI. V lost 6 bases, J lost 7 bases, and 18 bases lay in between. The CDR3 length is 14 residues. Written as DNA, the CDR3 is TGTGCCAGCAGGCCCAGAGAAACGACAGGTGGCTACACCTTC. Amino acids: CASRPRETTGGYTF.

The V gene is TRBV7-2, the J gene TRBJ2-2; 8 bases align to TRBD2. Germline CDR1 SGHTA, CDR2 FQGNSA. V lost 0 bases, J lost 6 bases, and 12 bases stayed unmatched. The CDR3 sequence is 18 residues long. The CDR3 here is CASSLAVWSGRKAGELFF. Here the CDR3 DNA reads TGTGCCAGCAGCTTAGCGGTGTGGAGCGGGAGAAAGGCCGGGGAGCTGTTTTTT.

This clone turned up a few times. CDR3 DNA: TGTGCCAGCAGCTTTAGCCACAGGTACCAAGAGACCCAGTACTTC. Its translation: CASSFSHRYQETQYF. The chain is built from TRBV7-2 and TRBJ2-5; perhaps TRBD1 as D (5 bases). CDR1 SGHTA and CDR2 FQGNSA come from the germline V gene. Trimming removed 3 bases from V and 0 bases from J, with 11 bases in between. There are 15 residues in the CDR3.

The gene calls are TRBV7-3 and TRBJ1-2; D ambiguous. The V gene lost 2 bases and the J gene lost 3 bases, with 13 bases spanning the gap. Germline V lookup: CDR1 SGHTA, CDR2 FQGTGA. The CDR3 is 15 residues long. The CDR3 spells CASSLGVEGDYGYTF. Written as DNA, the CDR3 is TGTGCCAGCAGCTTAGGGGTTGAGGGAGACTATGGCTACACCTTC.

The chain uses TRBV27 and TRBJ2-1; 12 positions agree with TRBD2. V lost 3 bases to trimming and J lost 8 bases; unmatched junction nucleotides: 17. The CDR3 totals 19 residues. Germline lookup yields CDR1 MNHEY and CDR2 SMNVEV (reference sequence). The CDR3 reads CASSFFVIGLAGLGDEQFF. The CDR3 region has the DNA TGTGCCAGCAGTTTCTTCGTTATAGGACTAGCGGGGTTGGGCGATGAGCAGTTCTTC.

This clone turned up a few times. One junction end disagrees with the germline gene, perhaps due to a read error. The chain employs TRBV4-1 and TRBJ1-3; a possible D gene is TRBD1 (5 bases). Germline V gene sequence: CDR1 MGHRA, CDR2 YSYEKL. This CDR3 is built from 17 residues. Here the CDR3 reads CASSQEVPGVSRNTIYF. The CDR3, as DNA: TGCGCCAGCAGCCAAGAAGTTCCGGGGGTCTCTAGAAACACCATATATTTT.

This clone has a handful of counts. The CDR3: CATSAKIRDRDNEQFF. CDR3 nucleotide sequence: TGTGCCACCAGCGCTAAGATCCGGGACAGGGACAATGAGCAGTTCTTC. The chain employs TRBV15 and TRBJ2-1; the match to TRBD1 covers 9 bases. Germline V CDR1 and CDR2: LNHNV, YYDKDF (reference sequence). J gave up 5 bases and V 5 bases, and 10 bases lay outside the gene matches. The CDR3 totals 16 residues.

This sequence joins TRBV6-4 and TRBJ2-3; D is unresolved. Trimming took off 4 bases at V and 0 bases at J, with 8 bases between the two ends. The V gene's germline CDR1 is MRHNA and CDR2 SNTAGT. The CDR3 spans 14 residues. The DNA for the CDR3 is TGTGCCAGCAGTGCGGGCTTTAGCACAGATACGCAGTATTTT. Its translation is CASSAGFSTDTQYF.

The gene calls are TRBV11-2 and TRBJ2-4, with 7 bases matching TRBD2. Germline CDR1 reads SGHAT; CDR2 reads FQNNGV. CDR3 length: 15 amino acids. V was clipped by 1 base and J by 7 bases; unmatched bases: 7. The CDR3 coding sequence is TGTGCCAGCAGCTTAGGGGGGGGTATAGGGAACATTCAGTACTTC. Its protein is CASSLGGGIGNIQYF.

The rearrangement joins TRBV30 to TRBJ1-3, with D unclear. Germline loops: CDR1 GTSNPN, CDR2 SVGIG (reference sequence). CDR3 length: 17 residues. V lost 8 bases and J lost 1, with 24 bases in between. DNA of the CDR3: TGTGCCAACAAAAGGCCGGTAGGCAGATTGTCTGGAAACACCATATATTTT. Its protein product is CANKRPVGRLSGNTIYF.

The chain employs TRBV5-6 and TRBJ2-1; TRBD1 is a possible D gene (6 bases). Germline V gene data show CDR1 as SGHDT and CDR2 as YYEEEE. The CDR3 extends over 15 amino acids. V lost 4 bases and J lost 4, with 15 bases in between. In nucleotides, the CDR3 is TGTGCCAGCAGCCTAACAGGGAGATTTTACAATGAGCAGTTCTTC. Translated: CASSLTGRFYNEQFF.

The chain joins TRBV7-2 to TRBJ1-1; TRBD1 matches at 10 bases. CDR3 length equals 15 residues. V trimming: 3 bases; J trimming: 12 bases; junction bases outside the gene matches: 13. Per the germline V gene, CDR1 is SGHTA and CDR2 is FQGNSA. The CDR3 DNA sequence: TGTGCCAGCAGCTTTTCATCCGGGGGACAGGGGAGACCTTTCTTT. It translates to CASSFSSGGQGRPFF.

The chain couples TRBV10-3 to TRBJ2-2; D is possibly TRBD2 (5 bases). CDR1 ENHRY and CDR2 SYGVKD come from the germline V gene. CDR3 length equals 14 residues. Trimming pared 8 bases from V and 5 bases from J, leaving 15 bases between. CDR3 DNA: TGTGCCATCTCGGGCCTAGCCGCAACCGGGGAGCTGTTTTTT. Translation gives CAISGLAATGELFF.